Below are 18 T cell receptor beta chains sequenced from a single sample in a study of cytomegalovirus exposure and HLA in healthy donors (dated by TCRdb to 2015 to 2018). Libraries were constructed by the immunoSEQ multiplex PCR assay. For the multiplex PCR, a mixture combining 60 forward primers for TCR Vbeta segments and 13 reverse primers for TCR Jbeta segments was used. TCRdb took over this immuneACCESS table, retaining in-frame rearrangements with V and J assigned. Such tables are incomplete; in checked studies, under half of the missing clones stem from an unresolved V gene, and the remainder is unexplained. This sample lists roughly 100,000 clones; approximately 80% were detected once. Clones ranked in the top ten supply 3.5% to 4% of the sample. Sequencing input: PBMCs. These receptors all stem from a man aged 60 to 75 in good health and CMV-seronegative.

The chain has TRBV30 and TRBJ1-1, with D possibly matching TRBD1 (5 bases). From germline, CDR1 is GTSNPN and CDR2 SVGIG (reference sequence). The length of the CDR3 is 18 residues. The V end was cut by 0 bases, the J end by 5 bases, with 25 bases between. The CDR3 reads CAWSVRGLERLKRTEAFF. As DNA, the CDR3 is TGTGCCTGGAGTGTAAGGGGCCTAGAAAGACTGAAAAGGACTGAAGCTTTCTTT.

V gene TRBV11-2 combines with J gene TRBJ2-5; 9 bases are a match to TRBD1. CDR1 SGHAT and CDR2 FQNNGV come from the germline V gene. The V gene end was trimmed by 5 bases and the J gene end by 3 bases; junction bases not matched to a gene: 10. This CDR3 has 16 residues. CDR3: CASSPPGQGSEETQYF. CDR3 in DNA: TGTGCCAGCAGCCCTCCGGGACAGGGAAGTGAAGAGACCCAGTACTTC.

V and J are TRBV5-1 and TRBJ1-1; D is possibly TRBD1 (6 bases). Looked up from germline, CDR1 is SGHRS and CDR2 is YFSETQ. The length of the CDR3 is 15 residues. Trimming removed 4 bases from V and 1 base from J, with 14 bases in between. The CDR3 here is CASSSTGQENTEAFF. The CDR3 bases are TGCGCCAGCAGCAGCACAGGGCAGGAGAACACTGAAGCTTTCTTT. Based on the CDR3 plus reference TRBV5-1 and TRBJ1-1, the full variable domain is KAGVTQTPRYLIKTRGQQVTLSCSPISGHRSVSWYQQTPGQGLQFLFEYFSETQRNKGNFPGRFSGRQFSNSRSEMNVSTLELGDSALYLCASSSTGQENTEAFFGQGTRLTVV.

This chain uses TRBV5-1 with TRBJ1-2; D may be TRBD1 (5 bases). This CDR3 is 16 amino acids long. V was pared by 0 bases and J by 2 bases, with 14 bases between. Germline CDR1 is SGHRS and CDR2 is YFSETQ. DNA for the CDR3: TGCGCCAGCAGCTTGGGTCCGGGGGGAAAAAACTATGGCTACACCTTC. It specifies CASSLGPGGKNYGYTF.

The chain is built from TRBV30 and TRBJ1-1; D not certain. Germline V gene sequence: CDR1 GTSNPN, CDR2 SVGIG (reference sequence). CDR3 length equals 14 residues. Deletions cut 2 bases from V and 4 bases from J, with 14 bases between. The CDR3 bases are TGTGCCTGGAGTCTTACAGTGTCCCGCACTGAAGCTTTCTTT. It translates to CAWSLTVSRTEAFF.

V is TRBV11-2 and J is TRBJ2-5; D ambiguous. Trimming cost V 4 bases and J 0 bases, with 9 bases left between them. The CDR3 length is 14 residues. Germline V lookup: CDR1 SGHAT, CDR2 FQNNGV. CDR3 in amino acids: CASSSYPYQETQYF. The CDR3 DNA sequence: TGTGCCAGCAGCTCCTACCCGTACCAAGAGACCCAGTACTTC.

The gene calls are TRBV4-2 and TRBJ1-1; TRBD1 matches at 10 bases. The length of the CDR3 is 14 residues. Germline assignment: CDR1 LGHNA and CDR2 YNFKEQ. V lost 3 bases to trimming and J lost 4 bases; unmatched junction nucleotides: 2. In DNA, the CDR3 is TGTGCCAGCAGCCAGGGACAGGGGTCCACTGAAGCTTTCTTT. Encoded protein: CASSQGQGSTEAFF.

This sequence joins TRBV5-1 and TRBJ1-1; weak D call: TRBD1 (5 bases). Looked up from germline, CDR1 is SGHRS and CDR2 is YFSETQ. This CDR3 is 15 amino acids long. Trimming removed 0 bases from V and 5 bases from J, with 14 bases in between. DNA for the CDR3: TGCGCCAGCAGCTTGGCCGTGGAAGGGGTAACTGAAGCTTTCTTT. Translating gives CASSLAVEGVTEAFF. The full variable domain, rest sourced from reference TRBV5-1 and TRBJ1-1, is KAGVTQTPRYLIKTRGQQVTLSCSPISGHRSVSWYQQTPGQGLQFLFEYFSETQRNKGNFPGRFSGRQFSNSRSEMNVSTLELGDSALYLCASSLAVEGVTEAFFGQGTRLTVV.

The J gene is TRBJ2-7, the V gene TRBV5-6, with a weak D call TRBD2 (6 bases). The CDR3 sequence is 16 residues long. Germline values: CDR1 SGHDT, CDR2 YYEEEE. V was clipped by 4 bases and J by 0 bases, with 17 bases between them. The CDR3: CASSVTGTQSSYEQYV. The CDR3 bases are TGTGCCAGCAGCGTAACCGGGACTCAAAGCTCCTACGAGCAGTACGTC.

This clone was seen a few times. The V gene is TRBV5-1, the J gene TRBJ2-3, with 7 bases matching TRBD1. Per germline, CDR1 SGHRS and CDR2 YFSETQ. The CDR3 spans 16 residues. The V and J ends lost 3 bases and 1 base, in that order; junction bases with no gene match: 8. The CDR3 region is CASSSYRGQGTDTQYF. The CDR3, as DNA: TGCGCCAGCAGCTCATATAGGGGGCAAGGCACAGATACGCAGTATTTT.

The V gene is TRBV11-2, the J gene TRBJ2-7; D is possibly TRBD1 (5 bases). This CDR3 is built from 14 residues. The V end lost 1 base, the J end lost 5 bases, and 12 bases lay between the germline ends. CDR1 and CDR2 from the germline V gene are SGHAT and FQNNGV. CDR3 sequence reads: CASSLGAGLHEQYF. CDR3 nucleotides: TGTGCCAGCAGCTTAGGGGCAGGGCTGCACGAGCAGTACTTC.

In this sample, this clone turned up a few times. V usage is TRBV25-1 and J usage is TRBJ1-2; 10 nucleotides line up with TRBD1. J lost 7 bases, V lost 4 bases, and 12 bases had no gene match. This CDR3 is 16 amino acids long. Germline V lookup: CDR1 MGHDK, CDR2 SYGVNS. This CDR3 is CASSGDIRQGAGGYTF. The DNA for the CDR3 is TGTGCCAGCAGTGGAGACATCCGACAGGGGGCTGGTGGCTACACCTTC.

The chain employs TRBV7-8 and TRBJ2-3, with 8 bases fitting TRBD1. This CDR3 has 15 residues. With V trimmed by 5 bases and J by 5 bases, 9 bases remained unmatched. CDR1 SGHVS and CDR2 FQNEAQ come from the germline V gene. CDR3 nucleotides: TGTGCCAGCAGCCACCGCAGGGGGCGCGAAGATACGCAGTATTTT. Translating gives CASSHRRGREDTQYF.

This clone is a singleton in its sample. The genes are TRBV2 and TRBJ1-1, with a possible D match to TRBD1 (6 bases). The V gene lost 10 bases and the J gene lost 1 base, with 13 bases spanning the gap. Germline loops: CDR1 SNHLY, CDR2 FYNNEI. The CDR3 covers 13 residues. CDR3 sequence: CANLWTANTEAFF. In nucleotides, the CDR3 is TGTGCCAACCTTTGGACAGCGAACACTGAAGCTTTCTTT.

This chain links TRBV7-2 with TRBJ2-3, with 8 bases lining up with TRBD2. CDR3 size: 15 residues. CDR1 is SGHTA and CDR2 is FQGNSA in the germline V gene. The V and J ends lost 6 bases and 2 bases, in that order; junction bases with no gene match: 7. The DNA for the CDR3 is TGTGCCAGCAGTCCGAGGCGGGGGGCCACAGATACGCAGTATTTT. Amino acid sequence: CASSPRRGATDTQYF. Based on the CDR3 plus reference TRBV7-2 and TRBJ2-3, the full variable domain is GAGVSQSPSNKVTEKGKDVELRCDPISGHTALYWYRQSLGQGLEFLIYFQGNSAPDKSGLPSDRFSAERTGGSVSTLTIQRTQQEDSAVYLCASSPRRGATDTQYFGPGTRLTVL.

The chain carries TRBV18 and TRBJ2-7; a weak D match, TRBD1 (6 bases). Germline CDR1 is KGHSH and CDR2 is LQKENI. The ends were cut back, 4 bases at V and 5 bases at J, with 15 bases in the middle. The CDR3 runs to 14 residues. CDR3 sequence (DNA): TGTGCCAGCTCACAACAGGGATTATCACACGAGCAGTACTTC. Translation: CASSQQGLSHEQYF. The entire variable domain, with the rest obtained from reference TRBV18 and TRBJ2-7, is as follows: NAGVMQNPRHLVRRRGQEARLRCSPMKGHSHVYWYRQLPEEGLKFMVYLQKENIIDESGMPKERFSAEFPKEGPSILRIQQVVRGDSAAYFCASSQQGLSHEQYFGPGTRLTVT.

The chain combines TRBV5-1 with TRBJ2-1; maybe TRBD2 (7 bases). Trimming took 2 bases from V and 1 from J, leaving 13 bases between them. Germline CDR1 is SGHRS and CDR2 is YFSETQ. This CDR3 comprises 16 residues. The CDR3, as DNA: TGCGCCAGCAGCTTCGTCGCGGGGGCTTCCTACAATGAGCAGTTCTTC. This translates into CASSFVAGASYNEQFF.

The rearrangement joins TRBV4-3 to TRBJ1-5, with D possibly matching TRBD1 (5 bases). Germline V gene sequence: CDR1 LGHNA, CDR2 YSLEER. V lost 0 bases, J lost 1 base, and 22 bases lay in between. The CDR3 is made up of 20 amino acids. The CDR3 protein is CASSQDRQGGLLLSNQPQHF. The CDR3 region has the DNA TGCGCCAGCAGCCAAGATCGCCAGGGAGGTTTGTTATTGAGCAATCAGCCCCAGCATTTT.